This is a list of T cell receptor beta chains from one sample in a study of T cell responses to AZD1222 COVID-19 vaccine. Libraries were prepared by immunoSEQ multiplex PCR; TCRdb keeps only in-frame clonotypes and omits some of them. Among under 150,000 clones, approximately 90% were seen once, and the ten largest hold around 2.8%. The starting material was peripheral blood, obtained on day 0 of AZD1222 vaccination. The receptor source for this set is an adult in good health. CDR3s include the opening cysteine and the closing phenylalanine or tryptophan. Fields, in order: D gene, clone size, J gene, V gene, CDR3 DNA, CDR3 protein. The D gene is left open where the match is weak. Clone size appears in some rows only: once, few, many, or a class for an expanded clone.

d_gene: TRBD2
abundance: .
j_gene: TRBJ2-3
v_gene: TRBV3-1/TRBV3-2
CDR3nt: TGTGCCAGCAGCCGGTGGAGCGGGAGTAGCACAGATACGCAGTATTTT
CDR3aa: CASSRWSGSSTDTQYF

d_gene: .
abundance: .
j_gene: TRBJ2-2
v_gene: TRBV2
CDR3nt: TGTGCCAGCAAGGGGGAGGGAACCGGGGAGCTGTTTTTT
CDR3aa: CASKGEGTGELFF

d_gene: TRBD1
abundance: .
j_gene: TRBJ2-7
v_gene: TRBV7-2
CDR3nt: TGTGCCAGCAGCTTACCGGACAGGGGTTCGTACGAGCAGTACTTC
CDR3aa: CASSLPDRGSYEQYF

d_gene: .
abundance: .
j_gene: TRBJ1-6
v_gene: TRBV2
CDR3nt: TGTGCCAGCATTCAGGGGTCTGGATCACCCCTCCACTTT
CDR3aa: CASIQGSGSPLHF

d_gene: .
abundance: few
j_gene: TRBJ1-5
v_gene: TRBV6-5
CDR3nt: TGTGCCAGCAGGGTGACAGGAAATCAGCCCCAGCATTTT
CDR3aa: CASRVTGNQPQHF

d_gene: TRBD2
abundance: .
j_gene: TRBJ2-7
v_gene: TRBV7-2
CDR3nt: TGTGCCAGCAGCTTAGAACGACTAGCTTACGAGCAGTACTTC
CDR3aa: CASSLERLAYEQYF

d_gene: .
abundance: .
j_gene: TRBJ2-7
v_gene: TRBV4-2
CDR3nt: TGTGCCAGCAGCCCAGGGGGAGGTTACGAGCAGTACTTC
CDR3aa: CASSPGGGYEQYF

d_gene: .
abundance: .
j_gene: TRBJ2-6
v_gene: TRBV5-1
CDR3nt: TGCGCCAGCCTCGATAGCTCTGGGGCCAACGTCCTGACTTTC
CDR3aa: CASLDSSGANVLTF

d_gene: .
abundance: .
j_gene: TRBJ1-2
v_gene: TRBV24-1
CDR3nt: TGTGCCACCAGTGTCAATGGGGACCCCGGGGTCTATGGCTACACCTTC
CDR3aa: CATSVNGDPGVYGYTF

d_gene: .
abundance: once
j_gene: TRBJ1-4
v_gene: TRBV28
CDR3nt: TGTGCCAGCAGTTTATCGGGGTCCTATGAAAAACTGTTTTTT
CDR3aa: CASSLSGSYEKLFF

d_gene: .
abundance: .
j_gene: TRBJ1-2
v_gene: TRBV2
CDR3nt: TGTGCCAGCAGTGCCGTCCCGGGGGGCGCCGGAAGGGCCTTC
CDR3aa: CASSAVPGGAGRAF

d_gene: .
abundance: .
j_gene: TRBJ2-1
v_gene: TRBV10-2
CDR3nt: TGCGCCAGCAGCCAGCAGGCTTCCTACAATGAGCAGTTCTTC
CDR3aa: CASSQQASYNEQFF

d_gene: TRBD2
abundance: .
j_gene: TRBJ2-7
v_gene: TRBV28
CDR3nt: TGTGCCACCGATCTAACTAGCGGGAGAATCTACGAGCAGTACTTC
CDR3aa: CATDLTSGRIYEQYF

d_gene: .
abundance: .
j_gene: TRBJ1-4
v_gene: TRBV5-1
CDR3nt: TGCGCCAGCAGCTTGGGAGGGGCGTGGACTAATGAAAAACTGTTTTTT
CDR3aa: CASSLGGAWTNEKLFF

d_gene: TRBD2
abundance: .
j_gene: TRBJ2-7
v_gene: TRBV3-1/TRBV3-2
CDR3nt: TGTGCCAGCTCGGCGGGAGCCTACGAGCAGTACTTC
CDR3aa: CASSAGAYEQYF

d_gene: TRBD2
abundance: .
j_gene: TRBJ2-3
v_gene: TRBV5-4
CDR3nt: TGTGCCAGCAGCTTGTTAGCGGGGGGGGCGTATGATACGCAGTATTTT
CDR3aa: CASSLLAGGAYDTQYF

d_gene: TRBD1
abundance: .
j_gene: TRBJ2-2
v_gene: TRBV6-7
CDR3nt: TGTGCCAGCAGTGACGCACAGGGGGCGATAGGCGGGACCGGGGAGCTGTTTTTT
CDR3aa: CASSDAQGAIGGTGELFF

d_gene: .
abundance: .
j_gene: TRBJ1-4
v_gene: TRBV11-3
CDR3nt: TGTGCCAGCAGCTTAGTCCCCGCGGGGGAAAAACTGTTTTTT
CDR3aa: CASSLVPAGEKLFF

d_gene: .
abundance: .
j_gene: TRBJ1-4
v_gene: TRBV5-4
CDR3nt: TGTGCCAGCAGTTCAACGGGGGCAACTAATGAAAAACTGTTTTTT
CDR3aa: CASSSTGATNEKLFF

d_gene: TRBD2
abundance: once
j_gene: TRBJ2-2
v_gene: TRBV7-3
CDR3nt: TGTGCCAGCAGCAAAGGACTAGCATCCACCGGGGAGCTGTTTTTT
CDR3aa: CASSKGLASTGELFF

d_gene: .
abundance: .
j_gene: TRBJ1-1
v_gene: TRBV2
CDR3nt: TGTGCCAGCAGTTGGACCGGCGCGGTTGGCACTGAAGCTTTCTTT
CDR3aa: CASSWTGAVGTEAFF

d_gene: .
abundance: once
j_gene: TRBJ1-1
v_gene: TRBV25-1
CDR3nt: TGTGCCAGCAGTGAGGGGGGGTACGGGACTGAAGCTTTCTTT
CDR3aa: CASSEGGYGTEAFF

d_gene: .
abundance: .
j_gene: TRBJ2-7
v_gene: TRBV5-1
CDR3nt: TGCGCCAGCAGCTTGGAGCTGGTAGGGATAAACGAGCAGTACTTC
CDR3aa: CASSLELVGINEQYF

d_gene: TRBD1
abundance: .
j_gene: TRBJ1-2
v_gene: TRBV4-2
CDR3nt: TGTGCCAGCAGCCATGCAGGGGGTAACTATGGCTACACCTTC
CDR3aa: CASSHAGGNYGYTF

d_gene: TRBD2
abundance: once
j_gene: TRBJ2-7
v_gene: TRBV7-9
CDR3nt: TGTGCCAGCAGCGACTCAGCGACTAGCGGAAACTACGAGCAGTACTTC
CDR3aa: CASSDSATSGNYEQYF

d_gene: .
abundance: .
j_gene: TRBJ1-2
v_gene: TRBV5-8
CDR3nt: TGTGCCAGCAGCCCCGGACGGAGGAGATATGGCTACACCTTC
CDR3aa: CASSPGRRRYGYTF

d_gene: .
abundance: .
j_gene: TRBJ1-1
v_gene: TRBV9
CDR3nt: TGTGCCAGCAGCGTAGTGTCAGGGAGGACTGAAGCTTTCTTT
CDR3aa: CASSVVSGRTEAFF

d_gene: TRBD2
abundance: few
j_gene: TRBJ2-3
v_gene: TRBV7-2
CDR3nt: TGTGCCAGCAGGGTGGCGGGGGGCCGGGTAGATACGCAGTATTTT
CDR3aa: CASRVAGGRVDTQYF

d_gene: .
abundance: .
j_gene: TRBJ2-5
v_gene: TRBV27
CDR3nt: TGTGCCAGCAGTGTACCAGGGAAAGAGACCCAGTACTTC
CDR3aa: CASSVPGKETQYF

d_gene: .
abundance: .
j_gene: TRBJ2-3
v_gene: TRBV5-1
CDR3nt: TGCGCCAGCTCCGAAAGCATCGGCACAGATACGCAGTATTTT
CDR3aa: CASSESIGTDTQYF

d_gene: .
abundance: .
j_gene: TRBJ1-4
v_gene: TRBV4-3
CDR3nt: TGCGCCAGCAGCCGCGGCTCCGGCGCGGGCAGAAAACTGTTTTTT
CDR3aa: CASSRGSGAGRKLFF